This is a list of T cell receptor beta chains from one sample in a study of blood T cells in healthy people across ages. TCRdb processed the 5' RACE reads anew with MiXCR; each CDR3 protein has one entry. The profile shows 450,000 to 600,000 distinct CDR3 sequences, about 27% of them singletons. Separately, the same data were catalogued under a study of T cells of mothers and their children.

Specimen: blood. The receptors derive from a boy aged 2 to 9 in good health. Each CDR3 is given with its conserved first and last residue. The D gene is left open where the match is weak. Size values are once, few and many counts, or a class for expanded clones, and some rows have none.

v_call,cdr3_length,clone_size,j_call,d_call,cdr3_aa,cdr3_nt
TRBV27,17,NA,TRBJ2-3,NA,CASSEPPLPTSTDTQYF,TGTGCCAGCAGTGAGCCCCCCCTGCCCACTAGCACAGATACGCAGTATTTT
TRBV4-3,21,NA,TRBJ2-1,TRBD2,CASSQEPRTSGRKARKNEQFF,TGCGCCAGCAGCCAAGAACCCAGGACTAGCGGGAGAAAGGCTAGGAAAAATGAGCAGTTCTTC
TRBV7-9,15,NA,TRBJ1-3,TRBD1,CASSQGQGTGNTIYF,TGTGCCAGCAGCCAGGGACAGGGGACTGGAAACACCATATATTTT
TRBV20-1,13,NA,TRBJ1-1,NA,CSARPRGDTEAFF,TGCAGTGCTAGACCCCGGGGGGACACTGAAGCTTTCTTT
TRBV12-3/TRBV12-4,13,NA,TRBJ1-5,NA,CASSAAGYQPQHF,TGTGCCAGCAGTGCCGCGGGGTATCAGCCCCAGCATTTT
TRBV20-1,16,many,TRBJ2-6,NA,CSASPGAPSGANVLTF,TGCAGTGCTAGCCCCGGGGCTCCCTCTGGGGCCAACGTCCTGACTTTC
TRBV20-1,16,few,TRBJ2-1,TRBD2,CSARDLASGGHGEQFF,TGCAGTGCTAGAGATTTGGCTAGCGGGGGGCACGGTGAGCAGTTCTTC
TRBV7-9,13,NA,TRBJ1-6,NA,CASSDQGYSPLHF,TGTGCCAGCAGCGACCAGGGGTATTCACCCCTCCACTTT
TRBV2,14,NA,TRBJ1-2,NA,CASSEGQTYYGYTF,TGTGCCAGCAGTGAAGGACAGACCTACTATGGCTACACCTTC
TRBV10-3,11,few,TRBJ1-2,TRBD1,CAIRTGYGYTF,TGTGCCATCAGGACAGGGTATGGCTACACCTTC
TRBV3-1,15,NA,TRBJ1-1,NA,CASSQDLFQGFGAFF,TGTGCCAGCAGCCAAGATCTGTTCCAGGGTTTTGGGGCTTTCTTT
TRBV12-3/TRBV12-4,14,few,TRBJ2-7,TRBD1,CASSFSTGASEQYF,TGTGCCAGCAGTTTTAGCACAGGGGCCTCCGAGCAGTACTTC
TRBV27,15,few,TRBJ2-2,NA,CASSLWSPNTGELFF,TGTGCCAGCAGTTTATGGTCGCCGAACACCGGGGAGCTGTTTTTT
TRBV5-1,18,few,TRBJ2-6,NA,CASSLHGAGTSGANVLTF,TGCGCCAGCAGCCTCCACGGAGCGGGTACCTCTGGGGCCAACGTCCTGACTTTC
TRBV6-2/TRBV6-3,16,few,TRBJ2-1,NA,CASSIQRPGPHNEQFF,TGTGCCAGCAGTATCCAGCGGCCTGGCCCCCACAATGAGCAGTTCTTC
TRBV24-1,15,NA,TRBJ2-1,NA,CATSASRERGNEQFF,TGTGCCACCAGTGCTTCACGGGAAAGAGGGAATGAGCAGTTCTTC
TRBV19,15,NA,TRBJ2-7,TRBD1,CASSGYRDRGSEQYF,TGTGCCAGTAGTGGATACCGGGACAGGGGCTCCGAGCAGTACTTC
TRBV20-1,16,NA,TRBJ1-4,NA,CSARDTRRVRNEKLFF,TGCAGTGCTAGAGATACACGGAGGGTGCGAAATGAAAAACTGTTTTTT
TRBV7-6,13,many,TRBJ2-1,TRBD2,CASSLEGLGRQFF,TGTGCCAGCAGCTTAGAGGGACTAGGTAGGCAGTTCTTC
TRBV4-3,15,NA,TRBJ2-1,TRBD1,CASSPTSQGAREQFF,TGCGCCAGCAGCCCTACTTCTCAGGGGGCAAGAGAGCAGTTCTTC
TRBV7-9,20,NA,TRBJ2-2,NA,CASSPLRILGPGPLTGELFF,TGTGCCAGCAGCCCCTTACGGATCCTCGGGCCAGGGCCCCTTACCGGGGAGCTGTTTTTT
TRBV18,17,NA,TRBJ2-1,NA,CASTIRGVTLGNNEQFF,TGTGCCAGCACCATACGTGGGGTCACCCTGGGGAACAATGAGCAGTTCTTC
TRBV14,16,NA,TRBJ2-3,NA,CASSHQKEWGTDTQYF,TGTGCCAGCAGTCACCAAAAGGAATGGGGGACAGATACGCAGTATTTT
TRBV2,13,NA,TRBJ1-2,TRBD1,CASAVGRGDGYTF,TGTGCCAGCGCTGTTGGCAGGGGGGACGGCTACACCTTC
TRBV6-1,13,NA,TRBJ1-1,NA,CASSGQVNTEAFF,TGTGCCAGCAGTGGACAAGTTAACACTGAAGCTTTCTTT
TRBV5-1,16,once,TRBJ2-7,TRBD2,CASSLVRASGRYEQYF,TGCGCCAGCAGCTTGGTTCGCGCTAGCGGGAGATACGAGCAGTACTTC
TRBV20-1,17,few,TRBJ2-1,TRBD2,CSAKGTSGSRTYNEQFF,TGCAGTGCTAAAGGGACTAGCGGGAGCCGAACCTACAATGAGCAGTTCTTC
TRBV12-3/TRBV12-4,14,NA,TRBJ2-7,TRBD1,CASSRDRDSYEQYF,TGTGCCAGCAGCCGGGACAGGGACTCCTACGAGCAGTACTTC
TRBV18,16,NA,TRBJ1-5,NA,CASSPGTDNSNQPQHF,TGTGCCAGCTCACCGGGGACTGATAATAGCAATCAGCCCCAGCATTTT
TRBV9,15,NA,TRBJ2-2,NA,CASSVEGEGTGELFF,TGTGCCAGCAGCGTAGAGGGAGAGGGCACCGGGGAGCTGTTTTTT
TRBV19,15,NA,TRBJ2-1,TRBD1,CASSIRDRPGNEQFF,TGTGCCAGTAGTATCCGGGACAGGCCGGGGAATGAGCAGTTCTTC
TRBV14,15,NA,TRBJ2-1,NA,CASSQLKTGTDEQFF,TGTGCCAGCAGCCAACTCAAGACAGGGACTGACGAGCAGTTCTTC
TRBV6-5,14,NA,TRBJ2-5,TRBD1,CASSYQSDREVQYF,TGTGCCAGCAGTTACCAGTCGGACAGGGAGGTGCAGTACTTC
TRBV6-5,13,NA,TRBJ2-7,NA,CASSYGEGYEQYF,TGTGCCAGCAGTTACGGTGAGGGTTACGAGCAGTACTTC
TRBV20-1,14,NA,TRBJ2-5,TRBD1,CSASGTGGLETQYF,TGCAGTGCTTCCGGGACAGGGGGCTTAGAGACCCAGTACTTC
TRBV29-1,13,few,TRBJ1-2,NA,CSAALTGNYGYTF,TGCAGCGCTGCGTTGACAGGCAACTATGGCTACACCTTC
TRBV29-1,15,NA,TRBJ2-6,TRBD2,CSVESGGLWANVLTF,TGCAGCGTTGAGTCGGGGGGGCTCTGGGCCAACGTCCTGACTTTC
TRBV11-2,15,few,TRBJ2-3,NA,CASSLDARETDTQYF,TGTGCCAGCAGCTTAGATGCCAGGGAAACAGATACGCAGTATTTT
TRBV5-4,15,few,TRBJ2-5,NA,CASSLGRTAGETQYF,TGTGCCAGCAGCTTGGGGAGGACGGCGGGGGAGACCCAGTACTTC
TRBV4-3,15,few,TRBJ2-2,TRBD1,CASSRTGVMTGELFF,TGCGCCAGCAGTCGTACAGGGGTCATGACCGGGGAGCTGTTTTTT
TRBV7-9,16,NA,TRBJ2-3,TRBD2,CASSFRTSGITDTQYF,TGTGCCAGCAGCTTCCGGACTAGCGGGATTACGGATACGCAGTATTTT
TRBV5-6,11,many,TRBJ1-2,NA,CASSNSYGYTF,TGTGCCAGCAGCAACAGCTATGGCTACACCTTC
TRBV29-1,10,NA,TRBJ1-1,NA,CSVELAQAFF,TGCAGCGTTGAACTGGCACAAGCTTTCTTT
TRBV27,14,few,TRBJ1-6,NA,CASSLIGQTSPLHF,TGTGCCAGCAGTTTAATAGGTCAGACTTCACCCCTCCACTTT
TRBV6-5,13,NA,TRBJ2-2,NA,CASMRESTGELFF,TGTGCCAGCATGAGGGAAAGCACCGGGGAGCTGTTTTTT
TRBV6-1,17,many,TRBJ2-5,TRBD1,CASTGGQGEVFQETQYF,TGTGCCTCCACAGGGGGACAGGGGGAGGTCTTCCAAGAGACCCAGTACTTC
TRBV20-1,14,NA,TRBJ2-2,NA,CSAPGTIDTGELFF,TGCAGTGCTCCCGGGACCATAGACACCGGGGAGCTGTTTTTT
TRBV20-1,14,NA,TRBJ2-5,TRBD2,CSAGVGTTQETQYF,TGCAGTGCTGGGGTGGGGACTACACAAGAGACCCAGTACTTC
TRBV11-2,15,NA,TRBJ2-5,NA,CASSQGDSFQETQYF,TGTGCCAGCAGCCAAGGTGACAGTTTCCAAGAGACCCAGTACTTC
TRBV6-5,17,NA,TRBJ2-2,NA,CASSYQLPGTSTGELFF,TGTGCCAGCAGTTACCAGCTTCCCGGGACATCGACCGGGGAGCTGTTTTTT
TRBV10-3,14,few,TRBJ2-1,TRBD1,CAIRPTGLGNEQFF,TGTGCCATCAGACCGACAGGGCTAGGCAATGAGCAGTTCTTC
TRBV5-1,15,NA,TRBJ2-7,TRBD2,CASSLYGRQSYEQYF,TGCGCCAGCAGCTTGTACGGGAGGCAGTCCTACGAGCAGTACTTC
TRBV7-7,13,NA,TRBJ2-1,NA,CASSLAFNNEQFF,TGTGCCAGCAGCTTAGCCTTCAACAATGAGCAGTTCTTC
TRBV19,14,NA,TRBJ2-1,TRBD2,CASSTSGGRGEQFF,TGTGCCAGTAGTACGAGCGGGGGTAGGGGTGAGCAGTTCTTC
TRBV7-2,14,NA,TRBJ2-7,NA,CACSPGRGYHEQYF,TGTGCCTGCAGCCCCGGTAGGGGGTATCACGAGCAGTACTTC
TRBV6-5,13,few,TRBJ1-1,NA,CASSRAGNTEAFF,TGTGCCAGCAGTCGTGCCGGGAACACTGAAGCTTTCTTT